One sample yielded the 10 T cell receptor beta chains listed below, sequenced in a study of CD8+CD57+ T cells in acquired aplastic anemia. Genomic DNA served as template for TCR beta VDJ and CDR3 profiling. A single record per CDR3 protein comes from TCRdb applying MiXCR to the reads. The data show 30,000 to 40,000 distinct CDR3 sequences, 75% to 85% seen once. Specimen: sorted CD4+, CD8+, or CD8+CD57+ T cells (not recorded which) from PBMCs. Receptors originate from a human donor in good health, serving as a control.

This clonotype was detected only once. The chain uses TRBV19 and TRBJ2-7; 7 bases are a match to TRBD1. The J segment lost 6 bases and the V segment lost 8 bases, leaving 10 bases of the junction unmatched. The CDR3 has 13 residues. Germline V lookup: CDR1 LNHDA, CDR2 SQIVND (reference sequence). The CDR3 is CASGGQNEGEQYF. Written as DNA, the CDR3 is TGTGCCAGTGGGGGACAGAACGAGGGCGAGCAGTACTTC.

The chain recombines TRBV2 with TRBJ1-2; unclear D gene. From germline, CDR1 is SNHLY and CDR2 FYNNEI. Trimming shortened V by 10 bases and J by 6 bases, and 9 bases separated the two germline ends. The CDR3 spans 10 residues. CDR3 coding DNA: TGTGCCACCTTGTCCGATGGCTACACCTTC. Translated, it gives CATLSDGYTF. Complete variable domain (other parts from reference TRBV2 and TRBJ1-2): EPEVTQTPSHQVTQMGQEVILRCVPISNHLYFYWYRQILGQKVEFLVSFYNNEISEKSEIFDDQFSVERPDGSNFTLKIRSTKLEDSAMYFCATLSDGYTFGSGTRLTVV.

The chain joins TRBV4-1 to TRBJ2-1; 10 nucleotides match TRBD1. CDR1 is MGHRA and CDR2 is YSYEKL in the germline V gene. The V and J ends lost 0 bases and 1 base, in that order; junction bases with no gene match: 3. CDR3 length: 17 amino acids. The CDR3 reads CASSQDRQGASYNEQFF. Here the CDR3 DNA reads TGCGCCAGCAGCCAAGATAGACAGGGGGCTTCCTACAATGAGCAGTTCTTC.

The CDR3 region is CASSVRQGALDGYTF. CDR3 coding DNA: TGTGCCAGCAGCGTTAGACAGGGGGCATTAGATGGCTACACCTTC. V gene TRBV5-4 combines with J gene TRBJ1-2, with TRBD1 matching over 10 bases. The ends lost 4 bases at V and 6 bases at J; junction bases unmatched: 9. The germline V gene encodes CDR1 SGHNT and CDR2 YYREEE (reference sequence). CDR3 length: 15 amino acids.

The V call is TRBV5-6, the J call TRBJ1-5; D remains ambiguous. The CDR3 runs to 12 residues. The V gene's germline CDR1 is SGHDT and CDR2 YYEEEE. V lost 3 bases and J lost 5, with 6 bases in between. The CDR3: CASSSDDQPQHF. CDR3 DNA: TGTGCCAGCAGCTCGGATGATCAGCCCCAGCATTTT.

This sequence joins TRBV15 and TRBJ2-1; 8 bases agree with TRBD2. The CDR3 runs 13 residues. Germline V gene lookup returns CDR1 LNHNV and CDR2 YYDKDF (reference sequence). J gave up 7 bases and V 8 bases, and 7 bases lay outside the gene matches. CDR3 in amino acids: CATWPSGRNEQFF. DNA for the CDR3: TGTGCCACCTGGCCCAGCGGGAGAAATGAGCAGTTCTTC.

In the case of this clonotype: No conserved phenylalanine or tryptophan is present at the end of the CDR3, so a read error is the likely explanation. V usage is TRBV7-8 and J usage is TRBJ2-5, with D perhaps being TRBD1 or TRBD2 (5 bases each). Germline CDR1 and CDR2: SGHVS and FQNEAQ. The germline V and J ends were trimmed by 5 bases and 5 bases, with 12 bases remaining between them. The CDR3 spans 13 residues. CDR3 coding DNA: TGTGCCAGCAGCCCACAGGACTTGGAGACCCAGTACTTA. This encodes CASSPQDLETQYL.

This chain joins TRBV29-1 and TRBJ2-7; no clear D gene. The germline CDR1 and CDR2 sequences are SQVTM and ANQGSEA. Trimming cost V 4 bases and J 2 bases, with 12 bases left between them. CDR3 length equals 13 residues. CDR3 DNA: TGCAGCGTTGGTTCTATGGCAGCCTACGAGCAGTACTTC. Protein sequence: CSVGSMAAYEQYF.

The chain is built from TRBV19 and TRBJ1-5, with D possibly being TRBD1 (5 bases). The V gene's germline CDR1 is LNHDA and CDR2 SQIVND (reference sequence). Deletions cut 10 bases from V and 2 bases from J, with 12 bases between. The CDR3 is 13 amino acids. CDR3 sequence (DNA): TGTGCCACCGGGGGTACCGGCAATCAGCCCCAGCATTTT. This translates into CATGGTGNQPQHF.

This sequence joins TRBV19 and TRBJ1-1; 7 bases are shared with TRBD1. The CDR3 loop spans 15 amino acids. Germline trimming cut 5 bases from V and 3 bases from J; bases unmatched to any gene: 9. CDR1 and CDR2 from the germline V gene are LNHDA and SQIVND (reference sequence). The DNA of the CDR3 is TGTGCCAGTAGTCAACGACAGGGTCAGGACACTGAAGCTTTCTTT. Its translation: CASSQRQGQDTEAFF.